A single TCR beta chain is shown here with its context. This sample stems from a study of blood T cell repertoires in COVID-19. Authors' processing steps: It was from reference gene primer amplification that nucleated cell counts were estimated. The data were produced by immunoSEQ multiplex PCR, yet TCRdb's version contains in-frame clones alone and is incomplete. The DNA was the basis for D and trimming; V, J and clone size are from that table. Among about 360,000 clones, about 87% were seen once, and the ten largest hold about 3%. Specimen: peripheral blood. This clonotype originated in a human donor in a cohort sampled during active COVID-19.

CDR3 sequence (DNA): TGTGCCAGCGGGACAGGGATTCGCTACACCTTC. This sequence encodes CASGTGIRYTF. The rearrangement links TRBV28 to TRBJ1-2, with TRBD1 identical over 9 bases. Per the germline V gene, CDR1 is MDHEN and CDR2 is SYDVKM. This CDR3 region has 11 residues. Trimming at V came to 8 bases and at J to 9 bases, leaving 4 bases not matched to a gene.